This T cell receptor beta chain was found in a study of beta chain features in type 1 diabetes. Study results and limitations: Insertions at VDJ junctions were less frequent in type 1 diabetes patients. These patients also deleted more nucleotides at the same junctions. Amplification by PCR could prefer shorter templates, with the same effect in patients and controls.

Concerning this clone itself: As yet, its antigen is unknown.

Expressed TCRB transcripts got sequenced, as all isolated RNA was reverse transcribed. Clones were read by immunoSEQ multiplex PCR, and TCRdb kept only the in-frame ones, dropping some. This repertoire shows about 620,000 clones, around 15% found once; its top ten account for 0.093%. Trimming shortened V by 0 bases and J by 5 bases, and 16 bases separated the two germline ends. Germline V lookup: CDR1 GTSNPN, CDR2 SVGIG (reference sequence). The CDR3 loop spans 15 amino acids. J is TRBJ1-2 and V is TRBV30; D call uncertain. The TCR originated in a man aged 18-30 years in good health. Sequenced input: naive CD4+ T cells from blood. The CDR3 nucleotides are TGTGCCTGGAGTGTAGGACCAGTTCCTGGGTATGGCTACACCTTC. Amino acid sequence: CAWSVGPVPGYGYTF.